This T cell receptor beta chain originates from a study of T cells in Graves' hyperthyroidism and ophthalmopathy. Notes on the study in general: Before onset, ophthalmopathy was predicted by the model a median 6.5 months earlier. Ophthalmopathy cases were set apart from stable hyperthyroidism by a 13 V-J model.

From RNA transcripts, TCR beta CDR3 regions were amplified. The HTBI set primed first-round TCR CDR3 RT-PCR. TCRdb ran MiXCR on the multiplex PCR reads and lists one entry per CDR3 protein. The sample records 550,000 to 700,000 distinct CDR3 sequences, approximately 44% being singletons. From germline, CDR1 is SEHNR and CDR2 FQNEAQ (reference sequence). Trimming removed 6 bases at V and 2 bases at J, with 20 bases between. This CDR3 has 16 residues. Criteria for exclusion of patients were uncontrolled infection, other autoimmune disease, pregnancy or lactation. Diagnosis relied on clinical symptoms, serum thyroxine and TRAb, thyroid ultrasound and orbital computed tomography. Comment on this clonotype: What it recognizes is unknown.

The sequence derives from an adult woman with Graves' disease, either hyperthyroidism or ophthalmopathy (not recorded which). Sequencing used peripheral blood or thyroid tissue (not recorded which). The chain employs TRBV7-9 and TRBJ2-7; D gene uncertain. CDR3 in amino acids: CASSSGLASSTYEQYF. The CDR3 DNA reads as TGTGCCAGCAGTTCGGGTCTCGCGTCGTCTACCTACGAGCAGTACTTC.